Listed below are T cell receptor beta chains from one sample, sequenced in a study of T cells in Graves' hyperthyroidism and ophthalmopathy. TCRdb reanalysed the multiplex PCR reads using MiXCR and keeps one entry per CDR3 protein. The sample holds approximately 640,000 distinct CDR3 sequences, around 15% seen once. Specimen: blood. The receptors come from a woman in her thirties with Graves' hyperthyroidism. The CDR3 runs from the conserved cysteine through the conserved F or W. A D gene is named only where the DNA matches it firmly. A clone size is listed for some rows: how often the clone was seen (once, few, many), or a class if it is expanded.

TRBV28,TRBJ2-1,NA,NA,TGTGCCAGCAGTTTTCCGGAGGGGGCGCAGTACGGTGAGCAGTTCTTC,CASSFPEGAQYGEQFF
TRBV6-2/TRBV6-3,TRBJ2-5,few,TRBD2,TGTGCCAGCAGTCTCCTAGCGGGAGGTCGGGAGACCCAGTACTTC,CASSLLAGGRETQYF
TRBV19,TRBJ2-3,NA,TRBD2,TGTGCCAGTAGCTCCTCATATAGCGGGGACACAGATACGCAGTATTTT,CASSSSYSGDTDTQYF
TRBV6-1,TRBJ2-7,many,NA,TGTGCCAGCAGAGGGGGGCCGCACGAGCAGTACTTC,CASRGGPHEQYF
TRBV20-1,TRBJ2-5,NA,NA,TGCAGTGCCCCGAGGGCTGGATTGGGGGAGACCCAGTACTTC,CSAPRAGLGETQYF
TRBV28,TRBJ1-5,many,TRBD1,TGTGCCAGCAGCGCCCCGCAGGGGGCAAGCAATCAGCCCCAGCATTTT,CASSAPQGASNQPQHF
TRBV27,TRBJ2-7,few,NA,TGTGCCAGCAGTCCCTCCCCCGACAGTCTTTACTACGAGCAGTACTTC,CASSPSPDSLYYEQYF
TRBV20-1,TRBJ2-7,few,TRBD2,TGCAGTGCTAGGGTATCTCTAGCGGGAGTAGGGATCTACGAGCAGTACTTC,CSARVSLAGVGIYEQYF
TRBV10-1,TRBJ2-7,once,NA,TGCGCCAGCAGCCACACAGGGATGGGCGAGCAGTACTTC,CASSHTGMGEQYF
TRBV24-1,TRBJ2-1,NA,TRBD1,TGTGCCACCAGTGATATCGGGACAGGGGGCAGCAATGAGCAGTTCTTC,CATSDIGTGGSNEQFF
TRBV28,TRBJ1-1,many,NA,TGTGCCAGCAGTTTATTAGACACTGAAGCTTTCTTT,CASSLLDTEAFF
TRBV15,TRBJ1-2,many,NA,TGTGCCACCAGCAGAGCAGGGTTCGACGGCTACACCTTC,CATSRAGFDGYTF
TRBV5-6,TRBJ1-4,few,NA,TGTGCCAGCAGCTTGGGACGGGGAGATGAAAAACTGTTTTTT,CASSLGRGDEKLFF
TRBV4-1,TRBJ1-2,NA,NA,TGCGCCAGCAGCCAAGATTTCAACTCATACTATGGCTACACCTTC,CASSQDFNSYYGYTF
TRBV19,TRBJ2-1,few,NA,TGTGCCAGTACCCCTGGGTCGGTTCGATACAATGAGCAGTTCTTC,CASTPGSVRYNEQFF
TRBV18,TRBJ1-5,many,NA,TGTGCCAGCTCACCGTCCCAGGGTCTGCCCCAGCATTTT,CASSPSQGLPQHF
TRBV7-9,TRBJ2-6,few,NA,TGTGCCAGCAGCGCCCGGACGGGAGCAGGGGCCAACGTCCTGACTTTC,CASSARTGAGANVLTF
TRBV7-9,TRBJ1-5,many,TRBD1,TGTGCCAGCAGTCCCGGGACAGGGGGCAATCAGCCCCAGCATTTT,CASSPGTGGNQPQHF
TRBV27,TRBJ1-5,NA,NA,TGTGCCAGCAGTTTATCGGCAGTTAATCAGCCCCAGCATTTT,CASSLSAVNQPQHF
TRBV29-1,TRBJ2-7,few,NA,TGCAGCGTTGGGTTCTCCGGGTACGAGCAGTACTTC,CSVGFSGYEQYF
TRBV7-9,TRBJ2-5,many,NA,TGTGCCAGCAGCTTAATCGTGGGAGTGAGGGAGACCCAGTACTTC,CASSLIVGVRETQYF
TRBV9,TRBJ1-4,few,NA,TGTGCCAGCAGCGCTACCGACAGGCCACCTAATGAAAAACTGTTTTTT,CASSATDRPPNEKLFF
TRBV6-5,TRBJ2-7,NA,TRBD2,TGTGCCAGCAGTTACCAGAGACTAGCGTACGAGCAGTACTTC,CASSYQRLAYEQYF
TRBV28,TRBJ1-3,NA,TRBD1,TGTGCCAGCAGTTGGACAGGGGGCAGAGGAAACACCATATATTTT,CASSWTGGRGNTIYF
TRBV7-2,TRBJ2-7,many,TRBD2,TGTGCCAGCACCCCTCCGGGACTAGCGGGAGGGCCCGAGCAGTACTTC,CASTPPGLAGGPEQYF
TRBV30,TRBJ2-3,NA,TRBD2,TGTGCCTGGGTGGGAGGGTCGCCCCGGAGGGCCGGGGGGGATACGCAGTATTTT,CAWVGGSPRRAGGDTQYF
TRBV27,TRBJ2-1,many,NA,TGTGCCAGCAGTTCGAGGGGTAGCTACAATGAGCAGTTCTTC,CASSSRGSYNEQFF
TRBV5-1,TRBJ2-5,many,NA,TGCGCCAGCATGGAAGGGCAGGGGGAGACCCAGTACTTC,CASMEGQGETQYF
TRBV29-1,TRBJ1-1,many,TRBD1,TGCAGCGTTTTAAACCCGGACAGGGGCTTGAAAGCTTTCTTT,CSVLNPDRGLKAFF
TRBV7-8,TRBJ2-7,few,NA,TGTGCCAGCAGCTCCTCCCCCGCGGGGGAGCAGTACTTC,CASSSSPAGEQYF